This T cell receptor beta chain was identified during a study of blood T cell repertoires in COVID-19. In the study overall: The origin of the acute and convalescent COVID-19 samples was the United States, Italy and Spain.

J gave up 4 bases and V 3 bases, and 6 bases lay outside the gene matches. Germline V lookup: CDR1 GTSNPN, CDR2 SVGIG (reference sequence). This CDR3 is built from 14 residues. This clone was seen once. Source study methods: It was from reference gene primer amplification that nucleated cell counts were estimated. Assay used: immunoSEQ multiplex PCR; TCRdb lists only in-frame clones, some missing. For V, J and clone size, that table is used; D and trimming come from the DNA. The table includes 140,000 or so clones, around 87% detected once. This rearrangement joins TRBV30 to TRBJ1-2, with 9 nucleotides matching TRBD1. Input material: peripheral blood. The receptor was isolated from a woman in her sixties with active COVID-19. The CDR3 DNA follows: TGTGCCTGGAGCCCCGGGACAGGGTCCTATGGCTACACCTTC. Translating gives CAWSPGTGSYGYTF.